Below, 9 T cell receptor beta chains from the same sample are listed, as sequenced in a study of response to subunit inactivated influenza vaccine. TCRdb analysed the RT-PCR reads with MiXCR anew, one entry per CDR3 protein. The data contain under 550,000 distinct CDR3 sequences, roughly 7.9% of them singletons. The sequences come from PBMCs from blood, collected roughly 24 months after vaccination. These receptors all come from a man aged 45 to 75 who received an inactivated influenza vaccine.

This clonotype was recorded a few times. The rearrangement uses TRBV14 and TRBJ2-6; a possible D gene is TRBD2 (5 bases). V shed 2 bases and J shed 0 bases, with 14 bases lying between them. Germline assignment: CDR1 SGHDN and CDR2 FVKESK. CDR3 length: 18 amino acids. This chain's CDR3 is CASSQSGLLSSGANVLTF. As DNA, the CDR3 is TGTGCCAGCAGCCAATCCGGACTTCTGAGCTCTGGGGCCAACGTCCTGACTTTC.

V gene TRBV11-2 combines with J gene TRBJ2-5; unclear D gene. The CDR3 is 15 residues long. Germline CDR1 is SGHAT and CDR2 is FQNNGV. V was cut by 0 bases and J by 5 bases, with 13 bases left in between. This CDR3 is CASSLDPERSETQYF. The CDR3 DNA reads TGTGCCAGCAGCTTAGATCCTGAACGGTCGGAGACCCAGTACTTC.

This clonotype was observed many times. The genes are TRBV5-1 and TRBJ2-1; perhaps D is TRBD1 or TRBD2 (5 bases each). This CDR3 comprises 18 residues. V was clipped by 5 bases and J by 2 bases, with 23 bases between them. Germline V gene lookup returns CDR1 SGHRS and CDR2 YFSETQ. The CDR3 DNA sequence: TGCGCCAGCAGTTCCCACGGGGCCGGAGTAGTAACCTACAATGAGCAGTTCTTC. Its translation is CASSSHGAGVVTYNEQFF.

This sequence joins TRBV5-4 and TRBJ1-4; D is undetermined. V shed 2 bases and J shed 3 bases, with 8 bases lying between them. In germline, CDR1 is SGHNT, CDR2 YYREEE (reference sequence). This CDR3 comprises 14 residues. The CDR3 region is CASSLGRPNEKLFF. The CDR3 DNA reads TGTGCCAGCAGCTTAGGACGGCCTAATGAAAAACTGTTTTTT.

The chain is built from TRBV5-1 and TRBJ2-5, with 8 bases identical to TRBD2. The germline V gene encodes CDR1 SGHRS and CDR2 YFSETQ. The CDR3 extends over 16 amino acids. V was clipped by 0 bases and J by 5 bases; unmatched bases: 9. The CDR3 DNA reads as TGCGCCAGCAGCTTGGATGGGCGGGGGGCTTCTGAGACCCAGTACTTC. Translation gives CASSLDGRGASETQYF.

There are many counts of this clonotype. The V call is TRBV10-3, the J call TRBJ1-2, with 8 positions matching TRBD1. The germline CDR1 and CDR2 sequences are ENHRY and SYGVKD. V dropped 0 bases and J dropped 3; count of bases not matched to a gene: 9. The CDR3 is made up of 17 amino acids. CDR3 protein: CAISESETGAGDYGYTF. The CDR3 nucleotides are TGTGCCATCAGTGAGTCGGAGACAGGGGCCGGCGACTATGGCTACACCTTC.

The rearrangement links TRBV25-1 to TRBJ2-5; the match to TRBD2 covers 10 bases. Germline-derived CDR1 and CDR2 are MGHDK and SYGVNS. CDR3 length: 16 amino acids. Losses at the gene ends were 1 base for V and 4 bases for J; bases not matched to a gene: 6. CDR3 sequence: CASSELLAGVVETQYF. The CDR3 nucleotides are TGTGCCAGCAGTGAATTGCTAGCGGGAGTCGTAGAGACCCAGTACTTC.

This clonotype occurred a few times. The rearrangement joins TRBV5-1 to TRBJ1-2, with TRBD1 identical over 7 bases. This CDR3 spans 14 amino acids. The ends lost 4 bases at V and 4 bases at J; junction bases unmatched: 7. Germline CDR1 and CDR2: SGHRS and YFSETQ. The CDR3 sequence is CASSAEGQSYGYTF. CDR3 bases: TGCGCCAGCAGCGCGGAGGGACAGAGCTATGGCTACACCTTC.

The chain couples TRBV18 to TRBJ2-5, with D unclear. The germline V and J ends were trimmed by 3 bases and 5 bases, with 7 bases remaining between them. CDR1 is KGHSH and CDR2 is LQKENI in the germline V gene. The CDR3 is 12 residues long. The CDR3 DNA reads as TGTGCCAGCTCACCGTCGGATGAGACCCAGTACTTC. Translating gives CASSPSDETQYF.